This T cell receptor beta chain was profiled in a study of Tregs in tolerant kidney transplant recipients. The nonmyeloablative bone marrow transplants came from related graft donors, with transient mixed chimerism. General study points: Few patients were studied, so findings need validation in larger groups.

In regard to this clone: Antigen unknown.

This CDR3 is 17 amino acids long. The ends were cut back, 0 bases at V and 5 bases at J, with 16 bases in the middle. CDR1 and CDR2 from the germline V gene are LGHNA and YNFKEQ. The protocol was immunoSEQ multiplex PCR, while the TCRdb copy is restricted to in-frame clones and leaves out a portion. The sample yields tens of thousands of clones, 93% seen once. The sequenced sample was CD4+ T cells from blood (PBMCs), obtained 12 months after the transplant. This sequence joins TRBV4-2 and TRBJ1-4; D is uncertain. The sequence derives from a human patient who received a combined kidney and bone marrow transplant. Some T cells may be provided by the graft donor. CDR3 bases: TGTGCCAGCAGCCAAGATGAGGGAACGACCCGAAATGAAAAACTGTTTTTT. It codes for CASSQDEGTTRNEKLFF.